The 24 T cell receptor beta chains presented below share a single source sample, sequenced in a study of a mutant IDH1 vaccine in newly diagnosed glioma (dated by TCRdb to the early 2020s). These receptors are not linked to any known antigen. The meaning of the sample's time point label: week 23, last vaccination. Each vaccine dose was 300 ug of a 20-mer mutant IDH1 peptide in Montanide, given subcutaneously with topical imiquimod. Library prep was done by the immunoSEQ multiplex PCR assay. TCRdb provides this immuneACCESS table in a form limited to in-frame rearrangements. Some clones are lacking; in checked studies, under half of them reflect an unresolved V gene, and why the rest are absent is not known. The sample has over 50,000 clones on record, nearly 85% of them singletons. Together, the top ten hold about 14% of the sample. The input for sequencing was PBMCs, taken from a glioma patient whose treatment included an IDH1 peptide vaccine. These receptors all stem from a young man with glioma.

The CDR3 here is CATSSFLAGSETQYF. Written as DNA, the CDR3 is TGTGCCACCAGCAGCTTCCTAGCGGGGTCAGAGACCCAGTACTTC. V and J are TRBV15 and TRBJ2-5; 9 bases align to TRBD2. This CDR3 is 15 amino acids long. CDR1 LNHNV and CDR2 YYDKDF come from the germline V gene (reference sequence). The junction had 6 bases not matched to a gene; V was cut back by 3 bases and J by 4 bases.

This clone was seen more than once but under ten times. The CDR3 nucleotides are TGTGCCAGCTCACCACCGAAGGGCCGGAACACTGAAGCTTTCTTT. Residues: CASSPPKGRNTEAFF. The rearrangement joins TRBV18 to TRBJ1-1; D gene ambiguous. This CDR3 is built from 15 residues. Per germline, CDR1 KGHSH and CDR2 LQKENI. V gave up 0 bases and J gave up 1 base, with 9 bases separating them.

The chain has TRBV6-1 and TRBJ2-7; D gene uncertain. CDR3 length: 15 amino acids. V lost 6 bases and J 7 bases, leaving 22 bases between the germline ends. Germline V gene lookup returns CDR1 MNHNS and CDR2 SASEGT. The CDR3 nucleotides read TGTGCCAGCAGAAAAGGGCCATTGGAATTGGGTGAGCAGTACTTC. This encodes CASRKGPLELGEQYF.

The chain uses TRBV19 and TRBJ2-7, with D possibly being TRBD1 (6 bases). The CDR3 spans 14 residues. Germline V CDR1 and CDR2: LNHDA, SQIVND (reference sequence). Deletions cut 5 bases from V and 2 bases from J, with 13 bases between. CDR3 DNA sequence: TGTGCCAGTAGTTTGACAGGCCGAACCTACGAGCAGTACTTC. It specifies CASSLTGRTYEQYF.

The rearrangement links TRBV4-3 to TRBJ2-2; D remains unclear. The CDR3 spans 14 residues. Germline V gene sequence: CDR1 LGHNA, CDR2 YSLEER. Trimming removed 0 bases from V and 4 bases from J, with 6 bases in between. The CDR3 here is CASSQEKSTGELFF. The CDR3 DNA reads TGCGCCAGCAGCCAAGAAAAGAGCACCGGGGAGCTGTTTTTT.

This rearrangement joins TRBV25-1 to TRBJ1-2, with D maybe TRBD1 (6 bases). With 2 bases removed from V and 7 bases from J, the gap between germline ends came to 20 bases. This CDR3 spans 16 amino acids. CDR1 MGHDK and CDR2 SYGVNS come from the germline V gene. The CDR3 nucleotides are TGTGCCAGCAGTGAAAAAGACTACAGGGTACGGAGTGGCTACACCTTC. This encodes CASSEKDYRVRSGYTF.

The chain carries TRBV19 and TRBJ2-5; TRBD2 matches 14 bases. V dropped 5 bases and J dropped 4; count of bases not matched to a gene: 15. The germline gives CDR1 LNHDA, CDR2 SQIVND (reference sequence). CDR3 length: 19 residues. As DNA, the CDR3 is TGTGCCAGTAGTGAGCATGGGACAGGACTAGCGGGAGGAAGAGAGACCCAGTACTTC. It codes for CASSEHGTGLAGGRETQYF.

The chain uses TRBV30 and TRBJ1-5, with 7 bases lining up with TRBD1. The CDR3 sequence is 16 residues long. J was trimmed by 6 bases and V by 2 bases; bases with no gene match: 13. In germline, CDR1 is GTSNPN, CDR2 SVGIG (reference sequence). CDR3 sequence reads: CAWSRRTGSISQPQHF. The CDR3 DNA reads as TGTGCCTGGAGTAGGAGGACAGGTTCTATCAGTCAGCCCCAGCATTTT.

The chain uses TRBV7-2 and TRBJ2-5; tentative D call: TRBD2 (6 bases). The end of the DNA aligns better with TRBJ2-7, so the J call may be wrong. This CDR3 contains 14 residues. Germline values: CDR1 SGHTA, CDR2 FQGNSA. CDR3 nucleotide sequence: TGTGCCAGCAGCTTCGGCGGGGCCCCCTACGAGCAGTACTTC. It codes for CASSFGGAPYEQYF.

V gene TRBV30 combines with J gene TRBJ1-2; 7 nucleotides align to TRBD1. In germline, CDR1 is GTSNPN, CDR2 SVGIG (reference sequence). The CDR3 covers 14 residues. J gave up 7 bases and V 2 bases, and 10 bases lay outside the gene matches. The CDR3 here is CAWSPIDRVGGYTF. The CDR3 nucleotides read TGTGCCTGGAGTCCCATCGACAGGGTGGGTGGCTACACCTTC.

The V call is TRBV27, the J call TRBJ1-4; no reliable D call. Germline V gene lookup returns CDR1 MNHEY and CDR2 SMNVEV (reference sequence). The CDR3 consists of 14 residues. Trimming removed 2 bases from V and 8 bases from J, with 12 bases in between. The CDR3 region has the DNA TGTGCCAGCAGTTTACGTGGTCTGGACGAAAAACTGTTTTTT. As protein: CASSLRGLDEKLFF.

This clone appeared once. The V call is TRBV18, the J call TRBJ1-2, with unresolved D. The germline V gene encodes CDR1 KGHSH and CDR2 LQKENI. Trimming stripped 2 bases from V and 4 bases from J, with 14 bases between. This CDR3 has 15 residues. The CDR3 coding sequence is TGTGCCAGCTCACCAACTTCCGCGGAAGCCTATGGCTACACCTTC. Its protein is CASSPTSAEAYGYTF.

The genes are TRBV29-1 and TRBJ2-1, with D tentatively TRBD1 (5 bases). This CDR3 region has 16 residues. The germline V gene encodes CDR1 SQVTM and CDR2 ANQGSEA. Trimming took 0 bases from V and 5 from J, leaving 17 bases between them. The CDR3 loop reads CSVEDGLPTRDNEQFF. For the CDR3, the DNA is TGCAGCGTTGAAGACGGGCTACCCACCAGGGACAATGAGCAGTTCTTC.

V gene TRBV19 combines with J gene TRBJ2-3; no reliable D call. From germline, CDR1 is LNHDA and CDR2 SQIVND (reference sequence). The ends were cut back, 4 bases at V and 6 bases at J, with 11 bases in the middle. There are 13 residues in the CDR3. CDR3 loop: CASSKVDGDTQYF. DNA for the CDR3: TGTGCCAGTAGTAAAGTCGACGGGGATACGCAGTATTTT. Using reference TRBV19 and TRBJ2-3 for the parts outside the CDR3, the full variable domain is DGGITQSPKYLFRKEGQNVTLSCEQNLNHDAMYWYRQDPGQGLRLIYYSQIVNDFQKGDIAEGYSVSREKKESFPLTVTSAQKNPTAFYLCASSKVDGDTQYFGPGTRLTVL.

V usage is TRBV6-1 and J usage is TRBJ2-2, with D perhaps TRBD2 (7 bases). CDR1 is MNHNS, CDR2 SASEGT, per germline. The CDR3 length is 14 residues. Trimming removed 6 bases from V and 7 bases from J, with 15 bases in between. CDR3 amino acids: CASRPGQRGGELFF. Written as DNA, the CDR3 is TGTGCCAGCAGGCCCGGACAGCGGGGCGGGGAGCTGTTTTTT.

In DNA form, the CDR3 reads TGTGCCAGCAGTTACTCGAATAGGGGTTGGACTGAAGCTTTCTTT. It specifies CASSYSNRGWTEAFF. The chain carries TRBV6-5 and TRBJ1-1, with D maybe TRBD1 (5 bases). The CDR3 covers 15 residues. CDR1 MNHEY and CDR2 SVGAGI come from the germline V gene. Trimming shortened V by 0 bases and J by 5 bases, and 13 bases separated the two germline ends.

The chain joins TRBV9 to TRBJ2-5; 9 positions agree with TRBD2. V trimming: 4 bases; J trimming: 4 bases; junction bases outside the gene matches: 8. CDR1 SGDLS and CDR2 YYNGEE come from the germline V gene. This CDR3 region has 15 residues. As DNA, the CDR3 is TGTGCCAGCAGCCCCAAGCGCGGGGGGGGAGAGACCCAGTACTTC. Translated: CASSPKRGGGETQYF.

V gene TRBV6-5 combines with J gene TRBJ1-6, with D possibly TRBD1 on 5 matching bases. The CDR3 contains 15 residues. The V gene's germline CDR1 is MNHEY and CDR2 SVGAGI. The ends were cut back, 2 bases at V and 9 bases at J, with 14 bases in the middle. Written as DNA, the CDR3 is TGTGCCAGCAGTTACCGCGGGCAGGGAGGTTCACCCCTCCACTTT. It specifies CASSYRGQGGSPLHF.

This clone was recorded once. The V gene is TRBV6-5, the J gene TRBJ1-3, with a weak D call TRBD1 (6 bases). From germline, CDR1 is MNHEY and CDR2 SVGAGI. The CDR3 covers 14 residues. V gave up 8 bases and J gave up 3 bases, with 14 bases separating them. The CDR3 DNA sequence: TGTGCCAGCGGCCGCGGGACATTTGGAAACACCATATATTTT. This translates into CASGRGTFGNTIYF.

V usage is TRBV10-1 and J usage is TRBJ1-1, with D hard to call. The germline V and J ends were trimmed by 0 bases and 0 bases, with 5 bases remaining between them. Looked up from germline, CDR1 is WNHNN and CDR2 is SYGVQD (reference sequence). The CDR3 extends over 14 amino acids. As DNA, the CDR3 is TGCGCCAGCAGTGAGTCAGACATGAACACTGAAGCTTTCTTT. Protein product: CASSESDMNTEAFF.

The chain has TRBV28 and TRBJ2-1, with D perhaps matching TRBD1 or TRBD2 (5 bases each). Germline V gene data show CDR1 as MDHEN and CDR2 as SYDVKM. The V end was cut by 8 bases, the J end by 6 bases, with 11 bases between. This CDR3 is built from 12 residues. CDR3 DNA: TGTGCCAGCTTGAGGGGAGCCAATGAGCAGTTCTTC. Protein sequence: CASLRGANEQFF.

This chain links TRBV6-1 with TRBJ1-1, with TRBD1 matching 7 bases. V lost 8 bases, J lost 7 bases, and 13 bases stayed unmatched. Germline CDR1 is MNHNS and CDR2 is SASEGT. The CDR3 length is 14 residues. The CDR3 nucleotides are TGTGCCAGCGGATGGGGCGGGACAGCTCATGAAGCTTTCTTT. It encodes CASGWGGTAHEAFF.

V is TRBV6-5 and J is TRBJ1-4; no clear D. V gave up 6 bases and J gave up 8 bases, with 13 bases separating them. CDR3 length: 13 amino acids. Germline V gives CDR1 MNHEY, CDR2 SVGAGI. The CDR3 sequence: CASRQPPGEKLFF. For the CDR3, the DNA is TGTGCCAGCAGGCAGCCACCGGGGGAAAAACTGTTTTTT.

In regard to this clone: This CDR3 fails to terminate in the conserved phenylalanine or tryptophan, so it likely reflects a read error. Because the CDR3's place on the DNA is in doubt, the DNA is left out and the CDR3 is given as listed by TCRdb. The chain links TRBV7-2 to TRBJ1-2; the table's TRBD1 call for D was not verified on the DNA. Looked up from germline, CDR1 is SGHTA and CDR2 is FQGNSA. A total of 14 residues make up the CDR3, ends included. This CDR3 reads CASSLREGKTVPVI.